The 6 T cell receptor beta chains presented below share a single source sample, sequenced in a study of blood T cell repertoires in COVID-19 (TCRdb year 2020). The library was built by means of the immunoSEQ multiplex PCR assay. TCRdb carries this immuneACCESS record with in-frame sequences only. Its versions omit some clonotypes, under half of them owing to an unresolved V gene in the studies checked, with the rest unexplained. For this sample the table gives 200,000 to 300,000 clones, of which over 80% were detected only once. Roughly 30% of the sample comes from the top ten. Sequencing was performed on peripheral blood. The receptors were gathered from a man in his forties or fifties with acute or convalescent COVID-19.

The chain links TRBV5-6 to TRBJ2-7; 7 nucleotides match TRBD2. This CDR3 is built from 15 residues. The trim removed 0 bases at V and 3 bases at J, leaving 6 bases unmatched. Per germline, CDR1 SGHDT and CDR2 YYEEEE. The CDR3 protein is CASSLDGRSVYEQYF. DNA for the CDR3: TGTGCCAGCAGCTTGGACGGGAGGAGTGTCTACGAGCAGTACTTC.

This clone was recorded once. V and J are TRBV4-3 and TRBJ2-1; 9 positions agree with TRBD2. The V segment lost 4 bases and the J segment 3 bases; nucleotides outside the gene matches: 7. The germline V gene encodes CDR1 LGHNA and CDR2 YSLEER. The CDR3 is 16 amino acids. The CDR3 coding sequence is TGCGCCAGCAGCCCAACGACTAGCGGAGACTACAATGAGCAGTTCTTC. Residues: CASSPTTSGDYNEQFF.

This chain uses TRBV11-3 with TRBJ2-1; D gene ambiguous. Trimming left V 5 bases short and J 4 bases short, with 9 bases between. This CDR3 comprises 13 residues. Germline CDR1 reads SGHNT; CDR2 reads YENEEA. The CDR3 spells CASSLNWYNEQFF. DNA for the CDR3: TGTGCCAGCAGCCTCAACTGGTACAATGAGCAGTTCTTC.

The V gene is TRBV12-3 or TRBV12-4, the J gene TRBJ1-2; D is undetermined. Trimming took off 5 bases at V and 5 bases at J, with 12 bases between the two ends. CDR3 length: 13 amino acids. The CDR3 DNA sequence: TGTGCCAGCAGTCCCCCGCTAGGTTATGGCTACACCTTC. Its protein is CASSPPLGYGYTF.

This clone was seen just once. This chain uses TRBV2 with TRBJ1-1; 8 bases fit TRBD1. Germline assignment: CDR1 SNHLY and CDR2 FYNNEI. J was trimmed by 10 bases and V by 5 bases; bases with no gene match: 6. This CDR3 spans 12 amino acids. The CDR3 here is CASSMDRVTAFF. The CDR3 nucleotides read TGTGCCAGCAGTATGGACAGGGTGACAGCTTTCTTT.

The DNA of the CDR3 is TGCGCCAGCAGTGGAGCCAGGGGTGGGGAAAAACTGTTTTTT. Its protein product is CASSGARGGEKLFF. V and J are TRBV10-2 and TRBJ1-4, with TRBD1 as a possible D gene (6 bases). CDR3 size: 14 residues. Per the germline V gene, CDR1 is WSHSY and CDR2 is SAAADI. V lost 4 bases, J lost 8 bases, and 14 bases lay in between.